These T cell receptor beta chains were read from a single sample in a study of PD-1 blockade in mismatch repair-deficient tumors. Assay used: immunoSEQ multiplex PCR; TCRdb lists only in-frame clones, some missing. The sample lists over 100,000 clones, around three quarters occurring once. The sample in question was peripheral blood, obtained approximately 14 months after starting pembrolizumab. Every receptor here comes from an adult with mismatch repair-deficient cancer. Both conserved end residues are trimmed from each CDR3. The order of the fields is J gene, V gene, CDR3 protein.

j_call: TRBJ2-7; v_call: TRBV5-4; cdr3_aa: ASSLSPTVEQY
j_call: TRBJ2-7; v_call: TRBV2; cdr3_aa: ASDTSGGAYEQY
j_call: TRBJ2-3; v_call: TRBV4-1; cdr3_aa: ASSQASGTGTDTQY
j_call: TRBJ1-2; v_call: TRBV30; cdr3_aa: AWSLGAGGYT
j_call: TRBJ2-1; v_call: TRBV25-1; cdr3_aa: ASARTSGSNEQF
j_call: TRBJ1-2; v_call: TRBV18; cdr3_aa: ASSLARARGPRRYGYT
j_call: TRBJ2-7; v_call: TRBV29-1; cdr3_aa: SVEGLADTYEQY
j_call: TRBJ1-4; v_call: TRBV5-1; cdr3_aa: ASSLVGTVTATNEKLF
j_call: TRBJ2-1; v_call: TRBV19; cdr3_aa: ASKNSGSSYNEQF
j_call: TRBJ1-1; v_call: TRBV30; cdr3_aa: AWRGTGHTEAF
j_call: TRBJ2-2; v_call: TRBV6-5; cdr3_aa: VSLTERSTGELF
j_call: TRBJ2-3; v_call: TRBV9; cdr3_aa: ASSVTTTGTDTQY
j_call: TRBJ1-2; v_call: TRBV19; cdr3_aa: ASRIPGQGPDYGYT
j_call: TRBJ1-5; v_call: TRBV19; cdr3_aa: ASSIGGGNSNQPQH
j_call: TRBJ2-5; v_call: TRBV7-2; cdr3_aa: ASSLASSIQETQY
j_call: TRBJ2-3; v_call: TRBV7-9; cdr3_aa: ASSLGMAGVVDTQY
j_call: TRBJ1-1; v_call: TRBV7-2; cdr3_aa: ASSPRGATEAF
j_call: TRBJ2-1; v_call: TRBV5-1; cdr3_aa: ASSRTSGYYNEQF
j_call: TRBJ2-5; v_call: TRBV18; cdr3_aa: ASSPVGLQETQY
j_call: TRBJ2-7; v_call: TRBV4-1; cdr3_aa: ASSQLRLAGYPSPYEQY
j_call: TRBJ1-2; v_call: TRBV27; cdr3_aa: ASSLSGVAGYGYT
j_call: TRBJ1-1; v_call: TRBV7-9; cdr3_aa: ASSHREGTDTEAF
j_call: TRBJ2-7; v_call: TRBV7-2; cdr3_aa: ASSLVAEVLEQY
j_call: TRBJ2-1; v_call: TRBV6-4; cdr3_aa: ASSDALGREVNEQF
j_call: TRBJ2-1; v_call: TRBV27; cdr3_aa: ASSSVAGVEQF
j_call: TRBJ2-5; v_call: TRBV29-1; cdr3_aa: SVRSSLVQETQY
j_call: TRBJ2-2; v_call: TRBV7-2; cdr3_aa: ASSSGGTSPGELF
j_call: TRBJ1-1; v_call: TRBV4-1; cdr3_aa: ASSQWQGDLDTEAF
j_call: TRBJ1-4; v_call: TRBV4-3; cdr3_aa: ASSQNRVYGWEKLF
j_call: TRBJ2-5; v_call: TRBV5-1; cdr3_aa: ASSGPYGETQY
j_call: TRBJ1-1; v_call: TRBV7-8; cdr3_aa: ASSLAFGGFENTEAF
j_call: TRBJ1-4; v_call: TRBV7-2; cdr3_aa: ASSFSGQGTNEKLF
j_call: TRBJ1-4; v_call: TRBV10-3; cdr3_aa: AISGQSRATNEKLF
j_call: TRBJ1-1; v_call: TRBV5-6; cdr3_aa: ASSYRDNTEAF
j_call: TRBJ2-1; v_call: TRBV11-3; cdr3_aa: ASSLGLAGGDEQF
j_call: TRBJ1-4; v_call: TRBV10-3; cdr3_aa: AITNGNEKLF
j_call: TRBJ2-2; v_call: TRBV25-1; cdr3_aa: ASTRGDSPTGELF
j_call: TRBJ2-7; v_call: TRBV29-1; cdr3_aa: SVEASDRAYEQY
j_call: TRBJ2-7; v_call: TRBV5-4; cdr3_aa: ASKPSGGLFDYEQY
j_call: TRBJ2-3; v_call: TRBV7-6; cdr3_aa: ASSLRVWGGITDTQY
j_call: TRBJ2-7; v_call: TRBV5-6; cdr3_aa: ASSLADSGNYEQY
j_call: TRBJ1-1; v_call: TRBV25-1; cdr3_aa: ASSDANTEAF
j_call: TRBJ2-3; v_call: TRBV9; cdr3_aa: ASSARGQGSGTDTQY
j_call: TRBJ2-3; v_call: TRBV10-3; cdr3_aa: AISYIAGGSDTQY
j_call: TRBJ2-6; v_call: TRBV27; cdr3_aa: ASSLQGRPRSSGANVLT
j_call: TRBJ1-4; v_call: TRBV5-1; cdr3_aa: ASSRPGQNEKLF
j_call: TRBJ2-1; v_call: TRBV9; cdr3_aa: ASSVEGGGLAGVIRTYNEQF
j_call: TRBJ2-2; v_call: TRBV5-6; cdr3_aa: ASSLAKAKNTGELF
j_call: TRBJ2-7; v_call: TRBV7-9; cdr3_aa: ASSPPGSPTYEQY
j_call: TRBJ1-1; v_call: TRBV27; cdr3_aa: ASSLSGGRGTEAF
j_call: TRBJ2-7; v_call: TRBV13; cdr3_aa: ASSLVRTGQSYEQY
j_call: TRBJ2-5; v_call: TRBV6-1; cdr3_aa: ASSEGATSGLRETQY
j_call: TRBJ1-1; v_call: TRBV30; cdr3_aa: AWRLPLVNTEAF
j_call: TRBJ1-4; v_call: TRBV7-2; cdr3_aa: ASSLRTASLNEKLF
j_call: TRBJ2-3; v_call: TRBV5-6; cdr3_aa: ASSLGRTDTQY
j_call: TRBJ1-1; v_call: TRBV7-2; cdr3_aa: ASNRLELNTEAF
j_call: TRBJ2-7; v_call: TRBV6-6; cdr3_aa: ASSSPGTLSYEQY
j_call: TRBJ1-5; v_call: TRBV5-1; cdr3_aa: ASKEGTSNQPQH